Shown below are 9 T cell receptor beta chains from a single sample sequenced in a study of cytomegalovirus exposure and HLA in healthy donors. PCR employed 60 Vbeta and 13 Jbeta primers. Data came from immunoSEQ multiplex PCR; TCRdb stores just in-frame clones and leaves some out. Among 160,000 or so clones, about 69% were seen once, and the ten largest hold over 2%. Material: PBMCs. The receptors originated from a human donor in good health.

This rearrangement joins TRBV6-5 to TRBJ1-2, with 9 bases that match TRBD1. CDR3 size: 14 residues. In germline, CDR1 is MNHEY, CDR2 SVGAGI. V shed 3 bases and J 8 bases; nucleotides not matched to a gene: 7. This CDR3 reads CASSYQDRGDGYTF. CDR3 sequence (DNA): TGTGCCAGCAGTTATCAGGACAGGGGAGACGGCTACACCTTC.

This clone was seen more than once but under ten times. CDR3 nucleotide sequence: TGTGCCAGTAGCCGGGAAGCCAGTTCTGGAAACACCATATATTTT. Protein product: CASSREASSGNTIYF. The rearrangement links TRBV19 to TRBJ1-3; unclear D gene. The CDR3 is 15 amino acids. Trimming removed 6 bases from V and 1 base from J, with 13 bases in between. From germline, CDR1 is LNHDA and CDR2 SQIVND (reference sequence).

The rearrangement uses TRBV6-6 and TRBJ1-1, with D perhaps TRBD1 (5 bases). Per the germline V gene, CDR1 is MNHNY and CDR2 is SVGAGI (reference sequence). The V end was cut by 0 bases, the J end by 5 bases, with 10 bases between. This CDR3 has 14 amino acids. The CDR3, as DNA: TGTGCCAGCAGTTACTCGGGGGGTCTGACTGAAGCTTTCTTT. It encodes CASSYSGGLTEAFF.

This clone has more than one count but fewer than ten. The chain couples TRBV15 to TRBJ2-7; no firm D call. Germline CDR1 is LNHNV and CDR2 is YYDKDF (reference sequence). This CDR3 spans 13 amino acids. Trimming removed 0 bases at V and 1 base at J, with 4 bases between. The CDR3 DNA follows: TGTGCCACCAGCAGAGACAGATCCTACGAGCAGTACTTC. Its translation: CATSRDRSYEQYF.

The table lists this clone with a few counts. CDR3 in amino acids: CATADSKINNYGYTF. The CDR3 nucleotides are TGTGCCACCGCGGATAGCAAAATTAATAACTATGGCTACACCTTC. The chain employs TRBV6-6 and TRBJ1-2; no definite D call. The CDR3 length is 15 residues. CDR1 is MNHNY, CDR2 SVGAGI, per germline (reference sequence). V lost 10 bases and J 1 base, leaving 19 bases between the germline ends.

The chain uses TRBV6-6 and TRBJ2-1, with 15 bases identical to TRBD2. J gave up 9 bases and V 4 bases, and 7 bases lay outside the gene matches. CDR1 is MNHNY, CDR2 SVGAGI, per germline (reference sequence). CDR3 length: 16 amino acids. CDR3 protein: CASSSARTSGGGEQFF. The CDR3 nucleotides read TGTGCCAGCAGTTCCGCTAGGACTAGCGGGGGGGGTGAGCAGTTCTTC.

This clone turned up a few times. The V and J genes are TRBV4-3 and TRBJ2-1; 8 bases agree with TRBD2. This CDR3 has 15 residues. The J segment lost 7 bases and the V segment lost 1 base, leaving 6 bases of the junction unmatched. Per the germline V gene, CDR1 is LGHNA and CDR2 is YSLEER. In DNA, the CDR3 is TGCGCCAGCAGCCAAGGCATAGCGGGGTCGAATGAGCAGTTCTTC. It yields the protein CASSQGIAGSNEQFF.

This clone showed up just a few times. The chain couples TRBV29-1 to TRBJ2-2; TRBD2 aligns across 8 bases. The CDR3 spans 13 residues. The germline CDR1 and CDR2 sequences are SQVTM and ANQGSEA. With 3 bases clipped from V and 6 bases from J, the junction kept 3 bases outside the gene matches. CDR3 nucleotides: TGCAGCGTTGATCACGGGGGGGCCGGGGAGCTGTTTTTT. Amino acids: CSVDHGGAGELFF.

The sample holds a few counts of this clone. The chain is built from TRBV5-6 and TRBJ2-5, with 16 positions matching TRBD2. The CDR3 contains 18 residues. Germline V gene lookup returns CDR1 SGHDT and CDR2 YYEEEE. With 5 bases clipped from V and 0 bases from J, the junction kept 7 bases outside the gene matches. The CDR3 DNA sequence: TGTGCCAGCAGTCCGGGACTAGCGGGGGGGCCGTACCAAGAGACCCAGTACTTC. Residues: CASSPGLAGGPYQETQYF.